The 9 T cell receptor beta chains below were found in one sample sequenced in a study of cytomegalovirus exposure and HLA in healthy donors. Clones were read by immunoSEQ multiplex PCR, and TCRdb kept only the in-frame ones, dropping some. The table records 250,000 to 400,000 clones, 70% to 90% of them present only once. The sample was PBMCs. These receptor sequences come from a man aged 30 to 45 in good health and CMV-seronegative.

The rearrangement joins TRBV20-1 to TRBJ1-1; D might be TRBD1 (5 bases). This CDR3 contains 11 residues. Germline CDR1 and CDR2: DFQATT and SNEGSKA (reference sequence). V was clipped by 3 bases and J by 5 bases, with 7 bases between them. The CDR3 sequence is CSARGGTEAFF. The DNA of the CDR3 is TGCAGTGCTAGGGGGGGTACTGAAGCTTTCTTT.

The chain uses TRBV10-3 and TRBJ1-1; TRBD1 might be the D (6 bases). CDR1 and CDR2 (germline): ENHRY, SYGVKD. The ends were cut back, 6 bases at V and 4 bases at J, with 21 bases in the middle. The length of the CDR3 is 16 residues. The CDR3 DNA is TGTGCCATCAGCCCCGGGACATTTAATTTAGGCACTGAAGCTTTCTTT. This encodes CAISPGTFNLGTEAFF.

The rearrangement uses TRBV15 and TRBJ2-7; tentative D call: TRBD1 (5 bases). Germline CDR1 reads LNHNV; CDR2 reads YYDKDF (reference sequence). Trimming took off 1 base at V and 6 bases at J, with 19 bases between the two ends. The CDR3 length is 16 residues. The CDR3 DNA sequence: TGTGCCACCAGCAGAGGTGCGTACAGGCACACGGGCGAGCAGTACTTC. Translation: CATSRGAYRHTGEQYF.

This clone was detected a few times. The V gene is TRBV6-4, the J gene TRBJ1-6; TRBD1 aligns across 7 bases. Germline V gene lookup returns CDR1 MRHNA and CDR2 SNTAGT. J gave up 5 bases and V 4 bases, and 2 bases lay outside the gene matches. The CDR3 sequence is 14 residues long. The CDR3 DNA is TGTGCCAGCAGTGCCGGGACAGATAATTCACCCCTCCACTTT. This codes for CASSAGTDNSPLHF.

The CDR3 DNA sequence: TGTGCCAGCAGCTCCCCTCGGGAACCGAATAATTCACCCCTCCACTTT. Its protein product is CASSSPREPNNSPLHF. The chain joins TRBV5-6 to TRBJ1-6, with D hard to call. Germline V CDR1 and CDR2: SGHDT, YYEEEE. V was pared by 3 bases and J by 5 bases, with 15 bases between. This CDR3 is 16 amino acids long.

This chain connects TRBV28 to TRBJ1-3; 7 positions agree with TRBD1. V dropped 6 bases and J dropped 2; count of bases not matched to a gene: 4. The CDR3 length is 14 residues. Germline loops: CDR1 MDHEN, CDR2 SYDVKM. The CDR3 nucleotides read TGTGCCAGCAGACTCACAGGGGCTGGAAACACCATATATTTT. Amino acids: CASRLTGAGNTIYF.

The CDR3 DNA reads TGCGCCAGTAAGACAGTCTCTGGAAACACCATATATTTT. Encoded protein: CASKTVSGNTIYF. The gene calls are TRBV10-1 and TRBJ1-3; perhaps TRBD1 as D (5 bases). The germline V gene has CDR1 WNHNN and CDR2 SYGVQD (reference sequence). This CDR3 spans 13 amino acids. The ends were cut back, 9 bases at V and 0 bases at J, with 9 bases in the middle.

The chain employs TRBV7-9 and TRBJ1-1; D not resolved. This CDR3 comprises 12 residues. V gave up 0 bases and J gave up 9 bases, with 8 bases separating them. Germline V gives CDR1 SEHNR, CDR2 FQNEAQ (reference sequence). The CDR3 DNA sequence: TGTGCCAGCAGCTTAGCAGAGTTGAAAGCTTTCTTT. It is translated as CASSLAELKAFF.

CDR3 sequence: CASSLGGGVYGYTF. CDR3 nucleotides: TGCGCCAGCAGCTTGGGGGGAGGAGTCTATGGCTACACCTTC. V gene TRBV5-1 combines with J gene TRBJ1-2; D is unresolved. CDR1 is SGHRS, CDR2 YFSETQ, per germline. The V and J ends lost 0 bases and 4 bases respectively, with 10 bases between them. The CDR3 loop spans 14 amino acids.